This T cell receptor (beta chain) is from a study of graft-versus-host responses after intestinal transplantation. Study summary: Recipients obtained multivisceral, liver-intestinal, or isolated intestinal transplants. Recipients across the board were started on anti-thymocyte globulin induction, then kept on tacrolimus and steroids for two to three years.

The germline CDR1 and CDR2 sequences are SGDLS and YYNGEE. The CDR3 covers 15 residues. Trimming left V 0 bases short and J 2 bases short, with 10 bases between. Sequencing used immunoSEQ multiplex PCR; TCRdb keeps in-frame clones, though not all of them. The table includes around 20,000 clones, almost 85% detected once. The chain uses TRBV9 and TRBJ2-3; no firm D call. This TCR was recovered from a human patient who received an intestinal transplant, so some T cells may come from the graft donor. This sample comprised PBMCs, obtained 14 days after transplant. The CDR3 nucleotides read TGTGCCAGCAGCGTAGATGCGGACCTCACAGATACGCAGTATTTT. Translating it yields CASSVDADLTDTQYF. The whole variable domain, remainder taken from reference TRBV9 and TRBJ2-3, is DSGVTQTPKHLITATGQRVTLRCSPRSGDLSVYWYQQSLDQGLQFLIQYYNGEERAKGNILERFSAQQFPDLHSELNLSSLELGDSALYFCASSVDADLTDTQYFGPGTRLTVL.